This TCR beta chain was captured by sequencing in a study of T cell responses to AZD1222 COVID-19 vaccine. Study-level results: No repertoire was sampled before or during the peak T cell response, only after it.

Produced via immunoSEQ multiplex PCR; TCRdb's table is partial and in-frame only. In the table there are approximately 130,000 clones, 90% of which are singletons. With 0 bases removed from V and 6 bases from J, the gap between germline ends came to 11 bases. The CDR3 is 14 residues long. Per germline, CDR1 LGHDT and CDR2 YNNKEL (reference sequence). Concerning this clone: Its antigen is as yet unknown.

This sequence originates from an adult in good health. The chain carries TRBV3-1 (or the pseudogene TRBV3-2) and TRBJ1-2, with a possible D match to TRBD1 (6 bases). Sample: peripheral blood, taken on day 0 of AZD1222 vaccination. This CDR3 is CASSQDRGGDGYTF. CDR3 DNA: TGTGCCAGCAGCCAAGACAGGGGAGGAGATGGCTACACCTTC.